This passage covers 30 T cell receptor beta chains from one sample sequenced in a study of patients and donors after allogeneic stem cell transplantation (dated by TCRdb to 2019 to 2021). The library was built by means of RT-PCR. Sequencer: NextSeq 550. The public reads were reanalyzed by TCRdb: fastp trimming at Q25, MiXCR alignment, in-frame beta chains only. All rows with the same CDR3 protein become a single entry with the most common DNA and genes. This sample gives around 240,000 distinct CDR3 sequences in total; around 14% of them show up just once. The ten largest make up around a tenth of the sample. The sample taken for sequencing was blood, either unsorted or a sorted T cell fraction (not recorded which). The receptors here all came from a human donor who was either an allogeneic HSCT recipient or a stem cell or donor lymphocyte infusion donor (not recorded which). It is not recorded whose cells these are; they may come from a transplant donor.

CDR3 nucleotide sequence: TGTGCCAGCAGTTACTCGACAGGGGCTAATGAAAAACTGTTTTTT. Amino acids: CASSYSTGANEKLFF. This chain joins TRBV6-5 and TRBJ1-4; 8 bases fit TRBD1. This CDR3 has 15 residues. CDR1 is MNHEY, CDR2 SVGAGI, per germline. V shed 0 bases, J shed 3 bases, and the junction held 0 bases outside the gene matches.

The chain combines TRBV20-1 with TRBJ1-5; possibly TRBD1 for D (5 bases). The CDR3 is made up of 14 amino acids. Germline CDR1 DFQATT, CDR2 SNEGSKA (reference sequence). Deletions cut 4 bases from V and 5 bases from J, with 15 bases between. The CDR3 bases are TGCAGTGCTATAAGAGGGGCTGGAGATCAGCCCCAGCATTTT. This sequence encodes CSAIRGAGDQPQHF.

Comment on this clonotype: A junction boundary mismatches the germline segment, possibly from a read error. V and J are TRBV7-7 and TRBJ2-5; TRBD1 is a possible D gene (6 bases). Per germline, CDR1 SSHAT and CDR2 FNYEAQ (reference sequence). The CDR3 spans 13 residues. The CDR3 nucleotides are TGTGCTAGCAGCGTGAGGGGGAAGGAGACCCAGTACTTC. It codes for CASSVRGKETQYF.

The V call is TRBV11-2, the J call TRBJ2-3, with 10 bases aligning to TRBD2. Germline trimming cut 5 bases from V and 6 bases from J; bases unmatched to any gene: 11. The CDR3 sequence is 16 residues long. Germline values: CDR1 SGHAT, CDR2 FQNNGV. The CDR3 region is CASSPRRLAGADTQYF. The CDR3 coding sequence is TGTGCCAGCAGCCCGCGGCGGCTAGCGGGAGCGGATACGCAGTATTTT.

The sample holds a few counts of this clonotype. This chain uses TRBV2 with TRBJ2-1; D gene unclear. V shed 4 bases and J shed 5 bases, with 12 bases lying between them. Germline-derived CDR1 and CDR2 are SNHLY and FYNNEI. The CDR3 loop spans 14 amino acids. In DNA, the CDR3 is TGTGCCAGCAGTGTTTCTGAGTTCGACAATGAGCAGTTCTTC. Its translation: CASSVSEFDNEQFF.

This clonotype has only a few counts. The J gene is TRBJ1-1, the V gene TRBV6-5, with a weak D call TRBD1 (5 bases). Germline loops: CDR1 MNHEY, CDR2 SVGAGI. V lost 3 bases and J 3 bases, leaving 14 bases between the germline ends. The CDR3 consists of 15 residues. The CDR3 DNA sequence: TGTGCCAGCAGTTATTTGGGGGTGCGGGACACTGAAGCTTTCTTT. This encodes CASSYLGVRDTEAFF.

This clonotype was seen repeatedly, ten times or more. The genes are TRBV5-1 and TRBJ1-1, with 9 bases matching TRBD1. Germline assignment: CDR1 SGHRS and CDR2 YFSETQ. The CDR3 consists of 14 residues. V dropped 4 bases and J dropped 8; count of bases not matched to a gene: 9. The CDR3 loop is CASSARDRALEAFF. The CDR3, as DNA: TGCGCCAGCAGCGCCCGGGACAGGGCCCTGGAAGCTTTCTTT.

In this sample, this clonotype turned up a few times. This chain connects TRBV6-2 or TRBV6-3 to TRBJ2-4; D is possibly TRBD1 (5 bases). From germline, CDR1 is MNHEY and CDR2 SVGEGT. The CDR3 consists of 18 residues. V lost 0 bases and J 0 bases, leaving 15 bases between the germline ends. The CDR3 sequence is CASSYSGRQPLAKNIQYF. DNA of the CDR3: TGTGCCAGCAGTTACTCGGGAAGACAGCCACTAGCCAAAAACATTCAGTACTTC.

This clonotype was recorded many times. The CDR3 region has the DNA TGTGCCAGCAGCCCCCGCGGGCTGAACACTGAAGCTTTCTTT. Encoded protein: CASSPRGLNTEAFF. V gene TRBV5-6 combines with J gene TRBJ1-1; D gene unclear. Trimming removed 4 bases at V and 0 bases at J, with 10 bases between. Germline V gives CDR1 SGHDT, CDR2 YYEEEE. The CDR3 is made up of 14 amino acids.

The table lists this clonotype with a few counts. The CDR3: CASSLQAGSRPSEQYF. In nucleotides, the CDR3 is TGTGCCAGCAGCCTTCAGGCCGGGTCCCGCCCCTCCGAGCAGTACTTC. This chain uses TRBV4-2 with TRBJ2-7; no clear D. The V gene lost 4 bases and the J gene lost 6 bases, with 22 bases spanning the gap. In germline, CDR1 is LGHNA, CDR2 YNFKEQ. The CDR3 contains 16 residues.

On this clonotype itself: A single base separates this from a much larger clone, so it may be a read error. The CDR3 nucleotides are TGTGCCAGCACTCGTAGCGGGGGGGTCGGATGGAATGACCAGTTCTTC. Its protein product is CASTRSGGVGWNDQFF. The chain links TRBV12-3 or TRBV12-4 to TRBJ2-1, with 11 bases aligning to TRBD2. The CDR3 has 16 residues.

In DNA, the CDR3 is TGTGCCGCCAACAGGGGCCTCTACGAGCAGTACTTC. Amino acids: CAANRGLYEQYF. The J gene is TRBJ2-7, the V gene TRBV30; TRBD1 agrees at 7 bases. In germline, CDR1 is GTSNPN, CDR2 SVGIG (reference sequence). After removal of 8 bases from V and 3 bases from J, the junction contained 7 bases not matched to a gene. This CDR3 comprises 12 residues.

The V gene is TRBV20-1, the J gene TRBJ2-3; D call uncertain. CDR1 and CDR2 from the germline V gene are DFQATT and SNEGSKA (reference sequence). The CDR3 loop spans 13 amino acids. Deletions cut 3 bases from V and 5 bases from J, with 12 bases between. The CDR3: CSASYRSEDTQYF. DNA for the CDR3: TGCAGTGCTAGCTATCGATCGGAAGATACGCAGTATTTT.

The chain has TRBV5-1 and TRBJ2-3; 10 bases align to TRBD2. CDR1 and CDR2 (germline): SGHRS, YFSETQ. The CDR3 totals 17 residues. V gave up 0 bases and J gave up 5 bases; unmatched junction bases: 9. CDR3 DNA: TGCGCCAGCAGCTTGGAGGCTAGCGGGAGAGGTATAGATACGCAGTATTTT. It is translated as CASSLEASGRGIDTQYF.

This clonotype was seen more than once but under ten times. The rearrangement uses TRBV5-1 and TRBJ1-1; 9 nucleotides align to TRBD1. The CDR3 extends over 15 amino acids. Germline CDR1 SGHRS, CDR2 YFSETQ. V gave up 4 bases and J gave up 1 base; unmatched junction bases: 5. The CDR3 nucleotides read TGCGCCAGCAGCGGGGACAGGGCGAGGAACACTGAAGCTTTCTTT. Translated, it gives CASSGDRARNTEAFF.

This clonotype was counted ten times or more. The chain joins TRBV7-2 to TRBJ2-7; D unclear. This CDR3 has 15 residues. V was shortened by 5 bases and J by 2 bases, with 16 bases between the two germline ends. Germline CDR1 SGHTA, CDR2 FQGNSA. As DNA, the CDR3 is TGTGCCAGCAGCACCAGTGGGTCACCTGCCTACGAGCAGTACTTC. Its protein is CASSTSGSPAYEQYF. Variable domain in full (rest from reference TRBV7-2 and TRBJ2-7): GAGVSQSPSNKVTEKGKDVELRCDPISGHTALYWYRQSLGQGLEFLIYFQGNSAPDKSGLPSDRFSAERTGGSVSTLTIQRTQQEDSAVYLCASSTSGSPAYEQYFGPGTRLTVT.

The rearrangement joins TRBV12-3 or TRBV12-4 to TRBJ1-1, with TRBD1 matching 9 bases. Trimming cost V 7 bases and J 5 bases; bases outside gene matches: 8. The CDR3 consists of 14 residues. CDR3 nucleotide sequence: TGTGCCAGCACCGGGGGGACAGGGAGGACTGAAGCTTTCTTT. This encodes CASTGGTGRTEAFF.

This clonotype occurred a few times. The V and J genes are TRBV6-1 and TRBJ1-2; no reliable D call. V was cut by 2 bases and J by 3 bases, with 13 bases left in between. This CDR3 is 15 amino acids long. Germline V gene sequence: CDR1 MNHNS, CDR2 SASEGT. The CDR3 DNA sequence: TGTGCCAGCAGTGAAATTGGTTCCAAGGACTATGGCTACACCTTC. Protein product: CASSEIGSKDYGYTF.

The rearrangement joins TRBV20-1 to TRBJ1-2; no clear D gene. CDR1 DFQATT and CDR2 SNEGSKA come from the germline V gene (reference sequence). The length of the CDR3 is 12 residues. V lost 6 bases to trimming and J lost 7 bases, with 15 bases between them. CDR3 loop: CSAKRELGGYTF. The CDR3 DNA reads as TGCAGTGCGAAGCGGGAACTGGGTGGCTACACCTTC.

This clonotype was observed a few times. This rearrangement joins TRBV7-9 to TRBJ1-2; TRBD1 aligns across 9 bases. CDR3 length equals 17 residues. Trimming at V came to 2 bases and at J to 4 bases, leaving 11 bases not matched to a gene. The germline V gene has CDR1 SEHNR and CDR2 FQNEAQ (reference sequence). CDR3 in DNA: TGTGCCAGCAGCTTAAAATCTGGGACAGGGATATTCTATGGCTACACCTTC. Its translation is CASSLKSGTGIFYGYTF.

This clonotype came up a few times. This chain joins TRBV6-2 or TRBV6-3 and TRBJ1-2, with D perhaps TRBD1 (6 bases). The germline V and J ends were trimmed by 6 bases and 5 bases, with 10 bases remaining between them. This CDR3 spans 12 amino acids. The germline gives CDR1 MNHEY, CDR2 SVGEGT. The CDR3 protein is CASSQGQYGYTF. The DNA for the CDR3 is TGTGCCAGCAGCCAGGGGCAATATGGCTACACCTTC.

This clonotype was seen at least ten times. The V gene is TRBV4-1, the J gene TRBJ2-7; D not certain. CDR3 length: 15 amino acids. Germline lookup yields CDR1 MGHRA and CDR2 YSYEKL. V was pared by 6 bases and J by 0 bases, with 15 bases between. CDR3 residues: CASRKLAPSSYEQYF. DNA of the CDR3: TGCGCCAGCAGGAAACTTGCGCCGAGCTCCTACGAGCAGTACTTC.

The chain has TRBV7-2 and TRBJ2-1; D may correspond to TRBD1 or TRBD2 (5 bases each). Germline V CDR1 and CDR2: SGHTA, FQGNSA. Trimming pared 5 bases from V and 8 bases from J, leaving 10 bases between. The CDR3 is made up of 12 amino acids. The DNA for the CDR3 is TGTGCCAGCAGCGTGGGACGGTATGAGCAGTTCTTC. Translated: CASSVGRYEQFF.

In this sample, this clonotype turned up a few times. The chain links TRBV11-2 to TRBJ2-1, with TRBD1 matching 10 bases. There are 13 residues in the CDR3. Germline V gives CDR1 SGHAT, CDR2 FQNNGV. V lost 6 bases, J lost 9 bases, and 5 bases stayed unmatched. CDR3 DNA: TGTGCCAGCAGACCCGACAGGGGGCTTGAGCAGTTCTTC. It encodes CASRPDRGLEQFF. Full variable domain (missing parts from reference TRBV11-2 and TRBJ2-1): EAGVAQSPRYKIIEKRQSVAFWCNPISGHATLYWYQQILGQGPKLLIQFQNNGVVDDSQLPKDRFSAERLKGVDSTLKIQPAKLEDSAVYLCASRPDRGLEQFFGPGTRLTVL.

The sample holds many counts of this clonotype. The chain employs TRBV12-3 or TRBV12-4 and TRBJ2-7; D possibly corresponds to TRBD1 (6 bases). The CDR3 loop spans 15 amino acids. The V gene lost 5 bases and the J gene lost 0 bases, with 14 bases spanning the gap. CDR3 sequence (DNA): TGTGCCAGCAGTCCCACAGGGCCGAGCTCCTACGAGCAGTACTTC. Translating it yields CASSPTGPSSYEQYF.

This clonotype was picked up many times. The chain recombines TRBV12-3 or TRBV12-4 with TRBJ1-2, with a weak D call TRBD1 (6 bases). This CDR3 comprises 13 residues. V was clipped by 4 bases and J by 4 bases, with 10 bases between them. The DNA for the CDR3 is TGTGCCAGCAGTTCAGGGGACCGCTATGGCTACACCTTC. Translating it yields CASSSGDRYGYTF.

This clonotype was counted a single time. The CDR3 region has the DNA TGCGCCAGCAGCTTGGGATGGGCCAGCTACAATGAGCAGTTCTTC. Encoded protein: CASSLGWASYNEQFF. The chain uses TRBV5-1 and TRBJ2-1; D remains ambiguous. V lost 0 bases, J lost 3 bases, and 10 bases lay in between. CDR1 and CDR2 from the germline V gene are SGHRS and YFSETQ. The CDR3 covers 15 residues.

This clonotype came up a few times. In nucleotides, the CDR3 is TGTGCCAGCAGTGGTACAGGTGGAAGAGAGACCCAGTACTTC. This encodes CASSGTGGRETQYF. The chain carries TRBV25-1 and TRBJ2-5; D perhaps matches TRBD1 (5 bases). CDR1 and CDR2 (germline): MGHDK, SYGVNS. This CDR3 is 14 amino acids long. The V end was cut by 4 bases, the J end by 4 bases, with 13 bases between.

This clonotype was detected once. The rearrangement joins TRBV4-2 to TRBJ2-5; 8 positions match TRBD2. CDR3 size: 16 residues. The ends lost 2 bases at V and 3 bases at J; junction bases unmatched: 8. Germline-derived CDR1 and CDR2 are LGHNA and YNFKEQ. CDR3 sequence (DNA): TGTGCCAGCAGCCAATCCCCGGGGGGGAGCGAAGAGACCCAGTACTTC. Translation: CASSQSPGGSEETQYF.

The V and J genes are TRBV6-1 and TRBJ1-2, with D hard to call. V lost 8 bases and J 5 bases, leaving 12 bases between the germline ends. CDR1 and CDR2 from the germline V gene are MNHNS and SASEGT. The CDR3 is 12 residues long. Here the CDR3 reads CASGRFLYGYTF. CDR3 DNA: TGTGCCAGCGGAAGGTTCTTGTATGGCTACACCTTC.